The source of this T cell receptor (beta chain) is a study of T cells after yellow fever vaccination. Trimming took off 3 bases at V and 5 bases at J, with 11 bases between the two ends. This CDR3 has 14 residues. This clonotype appeared many times. TCRdb independently ran MiXCR on the 5' RACE reads; one entry per CDR3 protein. The top ten hold around 3.2% of the sample, which has about 220,000 distinct CDR3 sequences, approximately 3% seen once. J is TRBJ2-1 and V is TRBV12-3 or TRBV12-4; D ambiguous. This TCR was recovered from a man aged 18 to 29 who received the YFV17D yellow fever vaccine. The specimen was CD4+ T cells sorted from PBMCs, collected 10 days after the yellow fever booster vaccination. The CDR3 spells CASSFLALNNEQFF. DNA of the CDR3: TGTGCCAGCAGTTTCCTGGCCCTAAACAATGAGCAGTTCTTC.